This T cell receptor (beta chain) was identified during a study of blood T cell repertoires in COVID-19. Assay used: immunoSEQ multiplex PCR; TCRdb lists only in-frame clones, some missing. The table includes about 130,000 clones, approximately 90% detected once. V dropped 4 bases and J dropped 0; count of bases not matched to a gene: 11. Germline V gene data show CDR1 as SNHLY and CDR2 as FYNNEI. The CDR3 extends over 17 amino acids. The chain uses TRBV2 and TRBJ1-1; 7 bases match TRBD1. The specimen was peripheral blood. The sequence was obtained from a man aged 45-60 years with acute or convalescent COVID-19. CDR3 sequence (DNA): TGTGCCAGCAGTGGCCCCGGACGGGGACAGATGAACACTGAAGCTTTCTTT. Residues: CASSGPGRGQMNTEAFF.